This TCR beta chain was retrieved from a study of T cell responses to AZD1222 COVID-19 vaccine. Clones were sequenced by immunoSEQ multiplex PCR, and TCRdb holds only the in-frame ones, with some missing. This sample yields some 86,000 clones, of which just over 90% are seen a single time; approximately 5% belongs to the top ten. The receptor was isolated from an adult who received the AZD1222 COVID-19 vaccine. The sequencing used peripheral blood, collected 28 days after the second AZD1222 dose.

In nucleotides, the CDR3 is TGCGCCACCCAAGGCCAGGGGGCGAACACCGGGGAGCTGTTTTTT. Translating gives CATQGQGANTGELFF. The chain links TRBV5-1 to TRBJ2-2, with TRBD1 identical over 7 bases. The CDR3 length is 15 residues. The germline gives CDR1 SGHRS, CDR2 YFSETQ. The junction had 8 bases not matched to a gene; V was cut back by 9 bases and J by 0 bases.